This T cell receptor beta chain originates from a study of STAT5B mutations in CD4+ large granular lymphocyte leukemia. General study points: Less than 30% of private leukemic clonotypes occurred rarely in other patients' non-leukemic repertoires.

Note on this clone: Antigen: not known.

Authors' analysis steps: Productive clonotypes were detectable down to 2.59 x 10-5 frequency. Sequenced by immunoSEQ multiplex PCR; TCRdb stores in-frame clones only, minus some. That table supplies the V and J calls and clone size; D and trimming were determined from the DNA. This sample yields 35,000 or so clones, of which around 90% are seen a single time; approximately 3.2% belongs to the top ten. The clonotype originates from a human donor in good health. Sequences were obtained from CD4+ T cells from blood buffy coats.

The CDR3: CASSSVGNYGYTF. The CDR3 DNA follows: TGTGCCAGCAGTTCCGTGGGGAACTATGGCTACACCTTC. This sequence joins TRBV6-6 and TRBJ1-2; no definite D call. This CDR3 has 13 residues. Trimming shortened V by 4 bases and J by 2 bases, and 8 bases separated the two germline ends. Germline CDR1 reads MNHNY; CDR2 reads SVGAGI (reference sequence).